This T cell receptor (beta chain) was identified during a study of blood T cell repertoires in COVID-19. Only in-frame clones appear in the TCRdb table, and some are missing; sequencing was by immunoSEQ multiplex PCR. The repertoire holds 260,000 or so clones, with about 91% as singletons. Deletions cut 7 bases from V and 4 bases from J, with 13 bases between. Germline CDR1 SNHLY, CDR2 FYNNEI. The CDR3 loop spans 13 amino acids. This TCR derives from a young woman with acute COVID-19. The rearrangement links TRBV2 to TRBJ1-1; TRBD1 might be the D (6 bases). The specimen sequenced was PBMCs or T cells enriched from blood (not recorded which). DNA of the CDR3: TGTGCCAGCATCAGGGGAATGGGCACTGAAGCTTTCTTT. It yields the protein CASIRGMGTEAFF.